The entry below gives a single T cell receptor beta chain sequence along with its context. What it binds is unknown. Described treatment: around 19 received Ad26.COV2.S at low or high dose, single or two shots; several received placebo; per-sample allocation not given. Sampling happened 63 days after the first vaccine or placebo injection. TCRdb's copy holds only in-frame clones and misses some; the assay was immunoSEQ multiplex PCR. The sample comprises about 440,000 clones, 90% of which are singletons, and roughly 4% rests with the top ten. The data belong to a study of Ad26.COV2.S vaccination and SARS-CoV-2 variants. Study-level points and caveats: Comparable non-spike TCR breadth was observed in vaccine and placebo recipients.

The receptor was isolated from a person aged 18-60 years who received the Ad26.COV2.S COVID-19 vaccine or a placebo. Material: peripheral blood, obtained in a trial of Ad26.COV2.S vaccine versus placebo.

CDR3 sequence: CSASNRGDYNEQFF. The CDR3 nucleotides read TGCAGTGCTAGTAATAGAGGGGACTACAATGAGCAGTTCTTC. The chain combines TRBV20-1 with TRBJ2-1; perhaps D is TRBD1 or TRBD2 (5 bases each). Germline CDR1 DFQATT, CDR2 SNEGSKA (reference sequence). The CDR3 spans 14 residues. With 3 bases removed from V and 3 bases from J, the gap between germline ends came to 12 bases.